The entry below gives a single T cell receptor beta chain sequence along with its context. This clone's antigen is unknown. The input lacks base qualities; no much larger clone sits a single base away. V is clipped by 5 bases and J by 6 bases, and the sequence between their germline boundaries is 17 bases long. Its CDR3 holds 14 amino acids, cysteine through phenylalanine. Only CDR3 DNA remains: 42 bases, in frame from the first base. CDR1 and CDR2 are drawn from the germline V gene (reference sequence): MNHEY, SMNVEV. The listed sequencing device is Illumina NovaSeq 6000. TCRalpha and TCRbeta cDNA libraries were built by 5'RACE with constant-segment primers, adding sample barcodes and unique molecular identifiers. Trizol reagent was used to extract RNA from every sample. Amplification of the libraries took two PCR steps, and the second step added a second sample barcode plus Illumina TruSeq adapters. Sequencing of libraries was performed on an Illumina NovaSeq with 2 x 150 bp paired-end reads. On the study's bioinformatics: The reads were demultiplexed and collapsed into UMI-guided consensus sequences using migec v1.2.7. With mixcr v2.1.11, UMI consensuses were aligned to TRA and TRB V and J templates and assembled into clonotypes. Clonotypes were classified as expanded or contracted when called significant by both edgeR and NoisET, with noise models trained on biological replicates. edgeR calls used a false discovery rate-adjusted p below 0.01 and a log2 fold-change threshold of 1. PCA with hierarchical clustering of max-normalized trajectories of the 1000 most abundant clonotypes was used as exploratory dynamics analysis. Separately sequenced CD4+ and CD8+ repertoires were used to assign a CD4 or CD8 phenotype to each responding clone. In TCRdb, the public reads were trimmed at Q25 with fastp and aligned with MiXCR, with productive beta chains retained. Entries that share a CDR3 protein sequence are merged under the most common genes and DNA. The V and J calls were determined by TCRdb, not by the authors. The sample data list over 150,000 distinct CDR3 sequences, and 20% to 25% of these were observed just once. Together, the top ten hold roughly 23% of the sample.

This record comes from a study of T-cell memory formation after mild COVID-19 (TCRdb year 2021). In terms of the full investigation: TCR sequence clusters from the two donors were largely donor specific. Longitudinal TCRalpha and TCRbeta repertoire sequencing tracked T-cell clones expanding and contracting after mild COVID-19 in two donors. Two young, previously healthy adult volunteers made up the cohort, one male and one female.

General findings and caveats noted by the study authors: Contracting CD4+ clones appeared mostly in the CM and EM memory subsets, whereas CD8+ clones were enriched in EMRA. Some responding clones were found in pre-infection memory, which suggests that pre-existing cross-reactive memory T cells took part in the SARS-CoV-2 response. From day 15 to 85, contracting clones showed balanced CD4/CD8 phenotypes, whereas a second wave of clones that expanded from day 15 to 37 leaned towards CD4+. Only two mild cases were covered in the study, and larger cohorts including severe cases with pre-infection samples were considered necessary. SARS-CoV-2 specificity of the second-wave clones peaking on day 37 was not confirmed.

PBMCs were isolated by Ficoll-Paque density gradient centrifugation. Sequencing input: PBMCs or a T cell subset sorted from them (not recorded which). Rearrangement joined TRBV27 to TRBJ2-7, with TRBD1 tentatively as D gene (6 bases match). The receptor comes from an adult woman who had mild COVID-19 (a few samples of this study predate the infection). The sample titles of this study are shuffled in the database, so cell type and time point are left out; the donor was told from shared clones. The CDR3 loop reads CASSPGVGAGEQYF. Read as DNA, the sequence is TGTGCCAGCAGTCCCGGAGTGGGGGCAGGCGAGCAGTACTTC.